Shown below are 28 T cell receptor beta chains from a single sample sequenced in a study of T-cell memory formation after mild COVID-19. TCRdb re-analysed the 5' RACE reads in MiXCR, keeping a single row per CDR3 protein. This sample has 530,000 or so distinct CDR3 sequences, with around 15% found just once. Material for sequencing was PBMCs or a T cell subset sorted from them (not recorded which). These receptors originate from an adult woman who had mild COVID-19 (a few samples of this study predate the infection). Cell type and time point are not known.

The V gene is TRBV30, the J gene TRBJ2-7; 11 nucleotides line up with TRBD2. V lost 2 bases, J lost 2 bases, and 5 bases stayed unmatched. The length of the CDR3 is 15 residues. Looked up from germline, CDR1 is GTSNPN and CDR2 is SVGIG (reference sequence). The chain's CDR3 is CAWSTTSGKPYEQYF. The CDR3 DNA reads TGTGCCTGGAGTACGACTAGCGGGAAACCCTACGAGCAGTACTTC. The full variable domain, its missing parts supplied by reference TRBV30 and TRBJ2-7, is SQTIHQWPATLVQPVGSPLSLECTVEGTSNPNLYWYRQAAGRGLQLLFYSVGIGQISSEVPQNLSASRPQDRQFILSSKKLLLSDSGFYLCAWSTTSGKPYEQYFGPGTRLTVT.

V usage is TRBV9 and J usage is TRBJ1-6; the D is unclear. Germline CDR1 SGDLS, CDR2 YYNGEE. This CDR3 has 16 residues. V lost 2 bases, J lost 13 bases, and 22 bases lay in between. The CDR3 region has the DNA TGTGCCAGCAGCGTGAGTTCGGCGGCGGGTATGAGGCCCCTCCACTTT. As protein: CASSVSSAAGMRPLHF.

The table lists this clonotype with many counts. The V and J genes are TRBV12-3 or TRBV12-4 and TRBJ2-4; D remains ambiguous. The CDR3 has 15 amino acids. Deletions cut 1 base from V and 2 bases from J, with 9 bases between. The CDR3 nucleotides read TGTGCCAGCAGTTTAGTAGAGTGGTCCAAAAACATTCAGTACTTC. It translates to CASSLVEWSKNIQYF.

The chain joins TRBV29-1 to TRBJ2-1; D is perhaps TRBD1 or TRBD2 (5 bases each). CDR1 and CDR2 from the germline V gene are SQVTM and ANQGSEA. V was trimmed by 0 bases and J by 6 bases, leaving 15 bases between them. The CDR3 has 15 residues. CDR3 DNA sequence: TGCAGCGTTGAAGAAGCTGGACATGGACTCAATGAGCAGTTCTTC. Its protein product is CSVEEAGHGLNEQFF.

The rearrangement uses TRBV29-1 and TRBJ1-1; D perhaps matches TRBD1 (6 bases). The CDR3 has 14 amino acids. Deletions cut 2 bases from V and 7 bases from J, with 17 bases between. Germline V gene sequence: CDR1 SQVTM, CDR2 ANQGSEA. The CDR3 is CSVEKVGGSGEAFF. The CDR3 DNA reads as TGCAGCGTTGAAAAAGTAGGGGGATCGGGTGAAGCTTTCTTT.

The V and J genes are TRBV3-1 and TRBJ2-7; 9 bases are a match to TRBD1. Germline assignment: CDR1 LGHDT and CDR2 YNNKEL (reference sequence). V was pared by 1 base and J by 2 bases, with 3 bases of the junction left unmatched. CDR3 size: 15 residues. This CDR3 reads CASSQGQGGAYEQYF. CDR3 in DNA: TGTGCCAGCAGCCAAGGACAGGGGGGCGCCTACGAGCAGTACTTC.

This sequence joins TRBV29-1 and TRBJ1-1; D unresolved. The CDR3 has 12 residues. V lost 5 bases, J lost 6 bases, and 13 bases lay in between. Germline CDR1 SQVTM, CDR2 ANQGSEA. Here the CDR3 DNA reads TGCAGCGTTTCAATCTCCCACGCTGAAGCTTTCTTT. Residues: CSVSISHAEAFF.

This clonotype appeared a single time. The rearrangement joins TRBV30 to TRBJ1-3; possibly TRBD1 for D (5 bases). The CDR3 totals 12 residues. V was trimmed by 0 bases and J by 8 bases, leaving 8 bases between them. Germline assignment: CDR1 GTSNPN and CDR2 SVGIG (reference sequence). The CDR3 here is CAWSVLGDTIYF. CDR3 DNA: TGTGCCTGGAGTGTACTAGGGGACACCATATATTTT.

CDR3: CASSFRTGGLRNEQFF. As DNA, the CDR3 is TGTGCCAGCAGCTTCCGGACAGGGGGCTTAAGGAATGAGCAGTTCTTC. The chain couples TRBV11-3 to TRBJ2-1; the match to TRBD1 covers 11 bases. V lost 3 bases and J lost 7; bases outside the gene matches: 8. The CDR3 totals 16 residues. The germline gives CDR1 SGHNT, CDR2 YENEEA.

The chain is built from TRBV12-3 or TRBV12-4 and TRBJ2-3, with unresolved D. The ends were cut back, 5 bases at V and 5 bases at J, with 8 bases in the middle. CDR3 size: 12 residues. The CDR3 reads CASSTWGDTQYF. The DNA for the CDR3 is TGTGCCAGCAGTACCTGGGGAGATACGCAGTATTTT.

The rearrangement uses TRBV7-2 and TRBJ1-2; the D is unclear. This CDR3 contains 13 residues. Looked up from germline, CDR1 is SGHTA and CDR2 is FQGNSA. V was cut by 7 bases and J by 4 bases, with 13 bases left in between. DNA for the CDR3: TGTGCCAGCACCATTAATTCCCGCTATGGCTACACCTTC. This codes for CASTINSRYGYTF.

The genes are TRBV25-1 and TRBJ2-2; 15 bases are shared with TRBD2. The CDR3 has 19 amino acids. Germline lookup yields CDR1 MGHDK and CDR2 SYGVNS. J gave up 4 bases and V 0 bases, and 6 bases lay outside the gene matches. In DNA, the CDR3 is TGTGCCAGCAGTGAATACGGACTAGCGGGAGGGCCAAGCACCGGGGAGCTGTTTTTT. As protein: CASSEYGLAGGPSTGELFF.

In its sample, this clonotype was seen a few times. The genes are TRBV7-2 and TRBJ2-3; TRBD2 matches at 9 bases. Germline CDR1 is SGHTA and CDR2 is FQGNSA. The CDR3 runs 20 residues. With 5 bases clipped from V and 0 bases from J, the junction kept 18 bases outside the gene matches. The CDR3 nucleotides are TGTGCCAGCAGCCAGGACCAACTAGCGGGTTACGATTCTAGCACAGATACGCAGTATTTT. This translates into CASSQDQLAGYDSSTDTQYF. The whole variable domain, filled in from reference TRBV7-2 and TRBJ2-3, reads GAGVSQSPSNKVTEKGKDVELRCDPISGHTALYWYRQSLGQGLEFLIYFQGNSAPDKSGLPSDRFSAERTGGSVSTLTIQRTQQEDSAVYLCASSQDQLAGYDSSTDTQYFGPGTRLTVL.

This clonotype showed up just a few times. The chain uses TRBV4-1 and TRBJ2-3, with 15 bases matching TRBD2. The trim removed 2 bases at V and 4 bases at J, leaving 4 bases unmatched. Germline-derived CDR1 and CDR2 are MGHRA and YSYEKL. The CDR3 is 17 residues long. This CDR3 reads CASSQKGTSGGSDTQYF. In nucleotides, the CDR3 is TGCGCCAGCAGCCAAAAGGGGACTAGCGGGGGGTCAGATACGCAGTATTTT.

This clonotype was detected many times. The rearrangement joins TRBV7-8 to TRBJ2-3; 10 positions match TRBD2. The germline V gene has CDR1 SGHVS and CDR2 FQNEAQ. The CDR3 consists of 17 residues. V was clipped by 1 base and J by 5 bases; unmatched bases: 9. The CDR3 here is CASSLEVLAGAVDTQYF. DNA for the CDR3: TGTGCCAGCAGCTTAGAGGTGCTAGCGGGAGCGGTAGATACGCAGTATTTT. Drawing the rest from reference TRBV7-8 and TRBJ2-3, the complete variable domain is GAGVSQSPRYKVAKRGQDVALRCDPISGHVSLFWYQQALGQGPEFLTYFQNEAQLDKSGLPSDRFFAERPEGSVSTLKIQRTQQEDSAVYLCASSLEVLAGAVDTQYFGPGTRLTVL.

The V call is TRBV2, the J call TRBJ2-7; D call uncertain. The CDR3 has 12 amino acids. V lost 6 bases, J lost 1 base, and 7 bases lay in between. In germline, CDR1 is SNHLY, CDR2 FYNNEI. For the CDR3, the DNA is TGTGCCAGCAGAGTACGGTCCTACGAGCAGTACTTC. This codes for CASRVRSYEQYF.

The J gene is TRBJ2-1, the V gene TRBV25-1, with 12 nucleotides matching TRBD2. The length of the CDR3 is 18 residues. The germline V gene encodes CDR1 MGHDK and CDR2 SYGVNS. V shed 3 bases and J 2 bases; nucleotides not matched to a gene: 8. The CDR3 DNA follows: TGTGCCAGCAGTGACTCCCTCAGACTAGCGGGGGCCTACAATGAGCAGTTCTTC. Protein product: CASSDSLRLAGAYNEQFF. Filled out from reference TRBV25-1 and TRBJ2-1, the complete variable domain reads EADIYQTPRYLVIGTGKKITLECSQTMGHDKMYWYQQDPGMELHLIHYSYGVNSTEKGDLSSESTVSRIRTEHFPLTLESARPSHTSQYLCASSDSLRLAGAYNEQFFGPGTRLTVL.

Ten or more counts support this clonotype. V gene TRBV20-1 combines with J gene TRBJ2-2; D unclear. There are 11 residues in the CDR3. V dropped 0 bases and J dropped 7 bases, with 3 bases sitting between them. Germline values: CDR1 DFQATT, CDR2 SNEGSKA (reference sequence). The CDR3 coding sequence is TGCAGTGCTAGAGAGGGCGGGGAGCTGTTTTTT. Protein sequence: CSAREGGELFF.

This clonotype was detected only a few times. V is TRBV19 and J is TRBJ1-1; D is uncertain. The CDR3 spans 14 residues. CDR1 is LNHDA, CDR2 SQIVND, per germline (reference sequence). V was cut by 6 bases and J by 0 bases, with 11 bases left in between. The CDR3 is CASSIRNMNTEAFF. The DNA for the CDR3 is TGTGCCAGTAGCATTCGGAATATGAACACTGAAGCTTTCTTT.

In this sample, this clonotype turned up a few times. The gene calls are TRBV30 and TRBJ2-1; D remains unclear. V lost 3 bases to trimming and J lost 13 bases, with 16 bases between them. This CDR3 spans 12 amino acids. Germline CDR1 is GTSNPN and CDR2 is SVGIG (reference sequence). The CDR3 coding sequence is TGTGCCTGGAGGGCGGCAGGTCCATCTCAGTTCTTC. It translates to CAWRAAGPSQFF.

This sequence joins TRBV18 and TRBJ2-7, with TRBD2 identical over 9 bases. Germline V gene sequence: CDR1 KGHSH, CDR2 LQKENI. The length of the CDR3 is 15 residues. The junction had 6 bases not matched to a gene; V was cut back by 1 base and J by 5 bases. The CDR3 is CASSPRLAERDEQYF. The CDR3 nucleotides are TGTGCCAGCTCACCACGACTAGCGGAAAGAGACGAGCAGTACTTC.

This clonotype occurred a few times. The CDR3: CASSLGRQTTDTQYF. The DNA for the CDR3 is TGTGCCAGCAGCTTGGGAAGGCAGACCACAGATACGCAGTATTTT. The V call is TRBV11-1, the J call TRBJ2-3; unclear D gene. The V and J ends lost 3 bases and 2 bases respectively, with 12 bases between them. The germline gives CDR1 SGHAT, CDR2 FQDESV (reference sequence). CDR3 length equals 15 residues. Based on the CDR3 plus reference TRBV11-1 and TRBJ2-3, the full variable domain is EAEVAQSPRYKITEKSQAVAFWCDPISGHATLYWYRQILGQGPELLVQFQDESVVDDSQLPKDRFSAERLKGVDSTLKIQPAELGDSAMYLCASSLGRQTTDTQYFGPGTRLTVL.

The rearrangement joins TRBV5-6 to TRBJ2-7; 7 nucleotides match TRBD2. CDR3 length: 15 amino acids. J gave up 9 bases and V 4 bases, and 16 bases lay outside the gene matches. Per germline, CDR1 SGHDT and CDR2 YYEEEE. The CDR3, as DNA: TGTGCCAGCAGCGGGGGGGGACTCCCCCGTAGGTTGCAGTACTTC. The encoded protein is CASSGGGLPRRLQYF. Based on the CDR3 plus reference TRBV5-6 and TRBJ2-7, the full variable domain is DAGVTQSPTHLIKTRGQQVTLRCSPKSGHDTVSWYQQALGQGPQFIFQYYEEEERQRGNFPDRFSGHQFPNYSSELNVNALLLGDSALYLCASSGGGLPRRLQYFGPGTRLTVT.

The CDR3 sequence: CASSLGPRRNTEAFF. The CDR3 DNA reads as TGTGCCAGCAGCTTAGGGCCGAGGAGAAACACTGAAGCTTTCTTT. V and J are TRBV7-2 and TRBJ1-1; D is undetermined. The V and J ends lost 1 base and 2 bases respectively, with 11 bases between them. The CDR3 covers 15 residues. Looked up from germline, CDR1 is SGHTA and CDR2 is FQGNSA.

This sequence joins TRBV7-9 and TRBJ1-5; D is undetermined. The CDR3 extends over 15 amino acids. Germline V gives CDR1 SEHNR, CDR2 FQNEAQ (reference sequence). Trimming cost V 1 base and J 0 bases, with 7 bases left between them. The CDR3 spells CASSLGIHSNQPQHF. Here the CDR3 DNA reads TGTGCCAGCAGCTTAGGTATCCATAGCAATCAGCCCCAGCATTTT.

The chain joins TRBV20-1 to TRBJ1-1; possible D gene TRBD1, 5 bases. Germline V gene lookup returns CDR1 DFQATT and CDR2 SNEGSKA (reference sequence). CDR3 length: 15 amino acids. The V and J ends lost 3 bases and 0 bases respectively, with 14 bases between them. Here the CDR3 DNA reads TGCAGTGCTAGGAAAGGCTACAGGATGAACACTGAAGCTTTCTTT. Its protein product is CSARKGYRMNTEAFF.

This chain connects TRBV9 to TRBJ2-1; D call uncertain. V gave up 0 bases and J gave up 7 bases, with 8 bases separating them. The CDR3 is 13 residues long. The germline gives CDR1 SGDLS, CDR2 YYNGEE. DNA for the CDR3: TGTGCCAGCAGCGTAGATTTAGGGAATGAGCAGTTCTTC. It encodes CASSVDLGNEQFF.

The chain employs TRBV18 and TRBJ2-7, with TRBD1 as a possible D gene (6 bases). The length of the CDR3 is 14 residues. Deletions cut 0 bases from V and 3 bases from J, with 9 bases between. CDR1 is KGHSH and CDR2 is LQKENI in the germline V gene. This CDR3 reads CASSPPDRNYEQYF. In DNA form, the CDR3 reads TGTGCCAGCTCACCACCGGACAGAAACTACGAGCAGTACTTC.